The 29 T cell receptor beta chains in this list originate from one sample, sequenced in a study of blood T cell repertoires in COVID-19. Sequenced by immunoSEQ multiplex PCR; TCRdb stores in-frame clones only, minus some. The sample comprises roughly 280,000 clones, 70% to 90% of which are singletons, and about 2.1% rests with the top ten. Sequencing was performed on peripheral blood. The receptors were gathered from a man aged 25 to 40 with active or convalescent COVID-19.

The chain joins TRBV27 to TRBJ2-2, with D maybe TRBD2 (6 bases). The CDR3 sequence is 16 residues long. V gave up 4 bases and J gave up 4 bases, with 16 bases separating them. Germline lookup yields CDR1 MNHEY and CDR2 SMNVEV (reference sequence). The CDR3 nucleotides are TGTGCCAGCAGTTCGGCCGACGGGGGAATCACCGGGGAGCTGTTTTTT. Its protein is CASSSADGGITGELFF.

The CDR3 bases are TGTGCCATCAGTGAGTCGGTACTAGCGAGTGAGCAGTTCTTC. Amino acid sequence: CAISESVLASEQFF. The chain combines TRBV10-3 with TRBJ2-1, with TRBD2 matching over 7 bases. V dropped 0 bases and J dropped 9; count of bases not matched to a gene: 5. Looked up from germline, CDR1 is ENHRY and CDR2 is SYGVKD. The CDR3 consists of 14 residues.

The CDR3 coding sequence is TGCGCCAGCAGAGGGGGAAATAATTCACCCCTCCACTTT. Translating gives CASRGGNNSPLHF. The chain combines TRBV5-1 with TRBJ1-6; D is perhaps TRBD1 (6 bases). The germline V and J ends were trimmed by 5 bases and 5 bases, with 8 bases remaining between them. The CDR3 consists of 13 residues. Germline V lookup: CDR1 SGHRS, CDR2 YFSETQ.

This clone was detected only a few times. The chain is built from TRBV5-1 and TRBJ1-2; TRBD1 is a possible D gene (5 bases). V gave up 0 bases and J gave up 4 bases, with 10 bases separating them. Germline CDR1 reads SGHRS; CDR2 reads YFSETQ. The CDR3 runs to 14 residues. In DNA form, the CDR3 reads TGCGCCAGCAGCTTGGGACAGAAAGCCTATGGCTACACCTTC. Encoded protein: CASSLGQKAYGYTF.

This chain links TRBV9 with TRBJ1-5; tentative D call: TRBD1 (6 bases). Per the germline V gene, CDR1 is SGDLS and CDR2 is YYNGEE. V lost 4 bases and J 0 bases, leaving 8 bases between the germline ends. The length of the CDR3 is 14 residues. The CDR3 DNA reads as TGTGCCAGCAGCCCGGACAGTAGCAATCAGCCCCAGCATTTT. Translated: CASSPDSSNQPQHF.

This chain uses TRBV28 with TRBJ2-1; 13 nucleotides agree with TRBD2. J gave up 5 bases and V 5 bases, and 6 bases lay outside the gene matches. The CDR3 contains 16 residues. Per germline, CDR1 MDHEN and CDR2 SYDVKM. The CDR3 protein is CASSPRTSGRNNEQFF. In DNA, the CDR3 is TGTGCCAGCAGTCCCCGGACTAGCGGGAGAAACAATGAGCAGTTCTTC.

V is TRBV25-1 and J is TRBJ1-5; TRBD1 agrees at 10 bases. CDR3 size: 14 residues. CDR1 and CDR2 (germline): MGHDK, SYGVNS. After removal of 5 bases from V and 5 bases from J, the junction contained 3 bases not matched to a gene. CDR3 amino acids: CASSMGQGYQPQHF. The CDR3 region has the DNA TGTGCCAGCAGTATGGGACAGGGGTATCAGCCCCAGCATTTT.

The V gene is TRBV6-5, the J gene TRBJ1-2; 8 positions agree with TRBD1. Trimming cost V 6 bases and J 5 bases; bases outside gene matches: 11. This CDR3 has 15 residues. Germline-derived CDR1 and CDR2 are MNHEY and SVGAGI. The CDR3 here is CASRMGTGVGYGYTF. CDR3 DNA: TGTGCCAGCAGGATGGGGACAGGTGTAGGGTATGGCTACACCTTC.

The J gene is TRBJ2-7, the V gene TRBV28; tentative D call: TRBD1 (5 bases). The CDR3 extends over 15 amino acids. V gave up 2 bases and J gave up 1 base, with 12 bases separating them. The germline CDR1 and CDR2 sequences are MDHEN and SYDVKM. CDR3 sequence: CASSLQGGPSYEQYF. CDR3 in DNA: TGTGCCAGCAGTTTACAGGGTGGCCCTTCCTACGAGCAGTACTTC. Based on the CDR3 plus reference TRBV28 and TRBJ2-7, the full variable domain is DVKVTQSSRYLVKRTGEKVFLECVQDMDHENMFWYRQDPGLGLRLIYFSYDVKMKEKGDIPEGYSVSREKKERFSLILESASTNQTSMYLCASSLQGGPSYEQYFGPGTRLTVT.

This clone was seen a few times. The junction and the germline gene differ at one end; a read error may be behind it. The chain joins TRBV2 to TRBJ1-5; TRBD1 matches 8 bases. This CDR3 contains 14 residues. Germline lookup yields CDR1 SNHLY and CDR2 FYNNEI. In DNA, the CDR3 is TGTGCCAGCAGTGAATCAGGGGGCAAACAGCCCCAGCATTTT. Translating gives CASSESGGKQPQHF.

The genes are TRBV13 and TRBJ1-1; 11 bases map to TRBD1. J was trimmed by 6 bases and V by 3 bases; bases with no gene match: 6. Per germline, CDR1 PRHDT and CDR2 FYEKMQ (reference sequence). CDR3 length: 15 amino acids. This chain's CDR3 is CASSLDRGRLSEAFF. As DNA, the CDR3 is TGTGCCAGCAGCTTGGACAGGGGGCGCCTCTCTGAAGCTTTCTTT.

The gene calls are TRBV4-1 and TRBJ1-1; 8 nucleotides line up with TRBD1. CDR1 and CDR2 (germline): MGHRA, YSYEKL. Trimming cost V 1 base and J 4 bases; bases outside gene matches: 8. This CDR3 region has 16 residues. The CDR3 bases are TGCGCCAGCAGCCAAGGTCCAGGGGGCGAGGGCACTGAAGCTTTCTTT. It is translated as CASSQGPGGEGTEAFF.

This chain connects TRBV13 to TRBJ1-6; D call uncertain. Germline V lookup: CDR1 PRHDT, CDR2 FYEKMQ (reference sequence). V lost 4 bases and J 1 base, leaving 14 bases between the germline ends. CDR3 length: 17 amino acids. The CDR3 DNA is TGTGCCAGCAGCTCAGTCGGGGAGCGGTCCTATAATTCACCCCTCCACTTT. As protein: CASSSVGERSYNSPLHF. The full variable domain, its missing parts supplied by reference TRBV13 and TRBJ1-6, is AAGVIQSPRHLIKEKRETATLKCYPIPRHDTVYWYQQGPGQDPQFLISFYEKMQSDKGSIPDRFSAQQFSDYHSELNMSSLELGDSALYFCASSSVGERSYNSPLHFGNGTRLTVT.

The chain has TRBV5-5 and TRBJ2-7; TRBD2 might be the D (7 bases). The CDR3 runs 17 residues. Trimming took off 4 bases at V and 4 bases at J, with 24 bases between the two ends. Per germline, CDR1 SGHKS and CDR2 YYEKEE (reference sequence). CDR3: CASSPSYGAGAIYEQYF. The CDR3 DNA sequence: TGTGCCAGCAGCCCCTCGTACGGGGCGGGGGCGATATACGAGCAGTACTTC.

The J gene is TRBJ1-1, the V gene TRBV6-1; D not certain. CDR1 and CDR2 (germline): MNHNS, SASEGT. Trimming cost V 1 base and J 0 bases, with 15 bases left between them. The CDR3 sequence is 17 residues long. The CDR3, as DNA: TGTGCCAGCAGTGAAGGGACGAGAGGGTGGGTGAACACTGAAGCTTTCTTT. Protein sequence: CASSEGTRGWVNTEAFF.

The rearrangement joins TRBV19 to TRBJ2-7; 10 bases fit TRBD1. This CDR3 has 13 amino acids. Germline CDR1 LNHDA, CDR2 SQIVND (reference sequence). The V gene end was trimmed by 7 bases and the J gene end by 2 bases; junction bases not matched to a gene: 2. CDR3 coding DNA: TGTGCCAGTATGGACAGGGGGACCTACGAGCAGTACTTC. It specifies CASMDRGTYEQYF.

The gene calls are TRBV30 and TRBJ1-3; tentative D call: TRBD1 (5 bases). CDR1 GTSNPN and CDR2 SVGIG come from the germline V gene (reference sequence). Trimming removed 2 bases from V and 8 bases from J, with 7 bases in between. There are 11 residues in the CDR3. The CDR3 here is CAWSPRDTIYF. The CDR3 DNA reads TGTGCCTGGAGTCCCAGGGACACCATATATTTT.

The CDR3 is CASSDAGVEKLFF. The CDR3 DNA sequence: TGTGCCAGCAGTGACGCAGGGGTTGAAAAACTGTTTTTT. The chain employs TRBV2 and TRBJ1-4, with TRBD1 as a possible D gene (6 bases). The CDR3 spans 13 residues. V lost 3 bases, J lost 7 bases, and 9 bases lay in between. Per germline, CDR1 SNHLY and CDR2 FYNNEI.

The V call is TRBV7-9, the J call TRBJ2-7, with TRBD1 matching over 7 bases. The CDR3 length is 19 residues. The germline V gene encodes CDR1 SEHNR and CDR2 FQNEAQ (reference sequence). The J segment lost 0 bases and the V segment lost 2 bases, leaving 16 bases of the junction unmatched. The CDR3 nucleotides are TGTGCCAGCAGCTTAAATTACGGTTCTGGGACAGATTTCTCCTACGAGCAGTACTTC. Amino acid sequence: CASSLNYGSGTDFSYEQYF.

The V call is TRBV19, the J call TRBJ2-7, with D perhaps TRBD1 (5 bases). This CDR3 spans 14 amino acids. V lost 0 bases and J 2 bases, leaving 8 bases between the germline ends. Germline V gene sequence: CDR1 LNHDA, CDR2 SQIVND (reference sequence). This CDR3 reads CASSIDRETYEQYF. In DNA form, the CDR3 reads TGTGCCAGTAGTATAGACAGGGAAACCTACGAGCAGTACTTC.

V usage is TRBV3-1 (or the pseudogene TRBV3-2) and J usage is TRBJ1-6, with D perhaps TRBD1 (5 bases). Trimming stripped 0 bases from V and 10 bases from J, with 28 bases between. There are 20 residues in the CDR3. Per germline, CDR1 LGHDT and CDR2 YNNKEL (reference sequence). The DNA for the CDR3 is TGTGCCAGCAGCCAAGATAGGGGCTTCTCCGCCTGGGGCCTTTGGTCACCCCTCCACTTT. As protein: CASSQDRGFSAWGLWSPLHF.

This clone is a singleton in its sample. The CDR3 protein is CASSFSGGEIEQYF. In DNA, the CDR3 is TGCGCCAGCAGCTTTTCCGGGGGGGAAATCGAGCAGTACTTC. This sequence joins TRBV5-1 and TRBJ2-7, with TRBD2 matching over 8 bases. The CDR3 runs 14 residues. The germline V gene has CDR1 SGHRS and CDR2 YFSETQ. V lost 2 bases, J lost 6 bases, and 7 bases stayed unmatched.

Concerning this clone itself: The same CDR3 also results from other DNA sequences found in this sample. V and J are TRBV4-2 and TRBJ2-5; 9 nucleotides line up with TRBD2. Germline CDR1 reads LGHNA; CDR2 reads YNFKEQ. CDR3 size: 15 residues. V dropped 0 bases and J dropped 1; count of bases not matched to a gene: 0. Written as DNA, the CDR3 is TGTGCCAGCAGCCAAGAGCGGGGGGGCCAAGAGACCCAGTACTTC. Protein: CASSQERGGQETQYF.

This chain connects TRBV6-2 or TRBV6-3 to TRBJ2-7; weak D call: TRBD2 (5 bases). Germline V gene data show CDR1 as MNHEY and CDR2 as SVGEGT. V was clipped by 7 bases and J by 2 bases, with 12 bases between them. The CDR3 runs to 13 residues. The CDR3 loop is CASTPASPYEQYF. The CDR3 nucleotides are TGTGCCAGCACCCCGGCTAGCCCCTACGAGCAGTACTTC.

This clone showed up just a few times. The rearrangement uses TRBV5-6 and TRBJ2-7; 10 positions agree with TRBD1. Trimming cost V 2 bases and J 4 bases; bases outside gene matches: 3. Germline V gene sequence: CDR1 SGHDT, CDR2 YYEEEE. This CDR3 is built from 14 residues. DNA of the CDR3: TGTGCCAGCAGCTTCGGGACAGGGGTGTACGAGCAGTACTTC. As protein: CASSFGTGVYEQYF. Based on the CDR3 plus reference TRBV5-6 and TRBJ2-7, the full variable domain is DAGVTQSPTHLIKTRGQQVTLRCSPKSGHDTVSWYQQALGQGPQFIFQYYEEEERQRGNFPDRFSGHQFPNYSSELNVNALLLGDSALYLCASSFGTGVYEQYFGPGTRLTVT.

This clone was detected once. The rearrangement joins TRBV5-1 to TRBJ2-1; 10 positions match TRBD1. With V trimmed by 7 bases and J by 6 bases, 4 bases remained unmatched. The germline V gene encodes CDR1 SGHRS and CDR2 YFSETQ. CDR3 size: 13 residues. The CDR3: CASGQGDSNEQFF. In DNA form, the CDR3 reads TGCGCCAGCGGACAGGGGGACTCCAATGAGCAGTTCTTC.

The chain joins TRBV11-3 to TRBJ2-5; TRBD2 might be the D (6 bases). V was shortened by 5 bases and J by 5 bases, with 12 bases between the two germline ends. The CDR3 is made up of 13 amino acids. CDR1 and CDR2 from the germline V gene are SGHNT and YENEEA. The CDR3 nucleotides read TGTGCCAGCAGCGGAGGGATGAGCGAGACCCAGTACTTC. This codes for CASSGGMSETQYF. Full variable domain (remainder filled in from reference TRBV11-3 and TRBJ2-5): EAGVVQSPRYKIIEKKQPVAFWCNPISGHNTLYWYLQNLGQGPELLIRYENEEAVDDSQLPKDRFSAERLKGVDSTLKIQPAELGDSAVYLCASSGGMSETQYFGPGTRLLVL.

In nucleotides, the CDR3 is TGTGCCAGCAGCGGGGGGACAGGCTCCTACGAGCAGTACTTC. This translates into CASSGGTGSYEQYF. V gene TRBV13 combines with J gene TRBJ2-7; 8 bases map to TRBD1. V was clipped by 5 bases and J by 0 bases; unmatched bases: 3. There are 14 residues in the CDR3. CDR1 PRHDT and CDR2 FYEKMQ come from the germline V gene (reference sequence).

CDR3 DNA sequence: TGTGCCAGCAGGACAGGGGGCAATAATTCACCCCTCCACTTT. Translation gives CASRTGGNNSPLHF. The chain combines TRBV6-5 with TRBJ1-6; 10 bases line up with TRBD1. The ends lost 6 bases at V and 5 bases at J; junction bases unmatched: 1. Germline CDR1 MNHEY, CDR2 SVGAGI. The CDR3 totals 14 residues.